This T cell receptor (beta chain) was identified during a study of blood T cell repertoires in COVID-19. Study context: Sites in the United States, Italy and Spain provided acute and convalescent COVID-19 samples. In each case, the material was cDNA or gDNA derived from T cells, B-cell-depleted T cells, or PBMCs.

As originally analysed: Amplification of reference gene primers provided the estimated nucleated cell counts. Sequenced by immunoSEQ multiplex PCR; TCRdb stores in-frame clones only, minus some. The V and J calls and clone size are taken from that table; D and trimming were inferred from the DNA. Of about 170,000 clones in the sample, 74% were seen once. The sample comprised peripheral blood. The receptor was derived from an elderly woman with acute or convalescent COVID-19.

In DNA form, the CDR3 reads TGTGCCAGCAGCTCCACGGACACCTACACTGAAGCTTTCTTT. This codes for CASSSTDTYTEAFF. The chain is built from TRBV7-8 and TRBJ1-1, with D possibly matching TRBD1 (5 bases). Per the germline V gene, CDR1 is SGHVS and CDR2 is FQNEAQ. V was trimmed by 4 bases and J by 3 bases, leaving 12 bases between them. There are 14 residues in the CDR3.